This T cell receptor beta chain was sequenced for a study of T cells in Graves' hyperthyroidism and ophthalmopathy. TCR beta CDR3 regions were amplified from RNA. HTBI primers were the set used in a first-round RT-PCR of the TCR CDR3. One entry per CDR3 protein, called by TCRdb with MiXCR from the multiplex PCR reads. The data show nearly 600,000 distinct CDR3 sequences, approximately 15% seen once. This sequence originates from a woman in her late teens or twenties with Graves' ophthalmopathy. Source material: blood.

CDR3 in DNA: TGTGCCTGGAGGGGGGGGCTAGCGGGAAGCTATACGCTCTACAATGAGCAGTTCTTC. As protein: CAWRGGLAGSYTLYNEQFF. The rearrangement uses TRBV30 and TRBJ2-1; TRBD2 aligns across 9 bases. The V gene's germline CDR1 is GTSNPN and CDR2 SVGIG (reference sequence). After removal of 3 bases from V and 3 bases from J, the junction contained 18 bases not matched to a gene. The CDR3 covers 19 residues.